One and the same sample provided the 20 T cell receptor beta chains below, sequenced in a study of T-cell memory formation after mild COVID-19. A single record per CDR3 protein comes from TCRdb applying MiXCR to the 5' RACE reads. The repertoire holds under 200,000 distinct CDR3 sequences, with around 10% as singletons. The specimen sequenced was PBMCs or a T cell subset sorted from them (not recorded which). These receptors came from a man in his late teens or twenties who had mild COVID-19 (a few samples of this study predate the infection). Cell type and time point are not known.

This chain joins TRBV12-3 or TRBV12-4 and TRBJ1-5; the D is unclear. Trimming took off 4 bases at V and 11 bases at J, with 12 bases between the two ends. There are 12 residues in the CDR3. The CDR3 sequence is CASSSPSRAQHF. The CDR3 DNA is TGTGCCAGCAGTTCCCCGAGTCGGGCCCAGCATTTT.

This clonotype occurred a few times. CDR3 sequence: CSAASGGADTQYF. In DNA form, the CDR3 reads TGCAGTGCTGCCTCGGGGGGCGCGGATACGCAGTATTTT. The rearrangement links TRBV20-1 to TRBJ2-3, with D possibly TRBD2 on 7 matching bases. With 5 bases removed from V and 6 bases from J, the gap between germline ends came to 15 bases. CDR1 and CDR2 from the germline V gene are DFQATT and SNEGSKA (reference sequence). This CDR3 has 13 residues.

The V and J genes are TRBV29-1 and TRBJ2-2, with 12 bases fitting TRBD2. The trim removed 4 bases at V and 10 bases at J, leaving 1 base unmatched. This CDR3 has 12 amino acids. Germline CDR1 is SQVTM and CDR2 is ANQGSEA. Here the CDR3 reads CSVGTSGVELFF. The CDR3 DNA sequence: TGCAGCGTTGGGACTAGCGGGGTGGAGCTGTTTTTT.

This clonotype showed up many times. The chain uses TRBV12-3 or TRBV12-4 and TRBJ2-5, with 8 bases fitting TRBD2. The CDR3 is 14 amino acids. With 7 bases clipped from V and 5 bases from J, the junction kept 9 bases outside the gene matches. The CDR3 loop is CASTPGRGGETQYF. CDR3 DNA: TGTGCCAGCACCCCGGGACGCGGGGGGGAGACCCAGTACTTC.

The chain couples TRBV6-6 to TRBJ1-6; the D is unclear. V was trimmed by 2 bases and J by 7 bases, leaving 15 bases between them. This CDR3 has 16 residues. Germline lookup yields CDR1 MNHNY and CDR2 SVGAGI (reference sequence). CDR3 nucleotide sequence: TGTGCCAGCAGTTACGGGCAGCCGAACATAAATTCACCCCTCCACTTT. Translated: CASSYGQPNINSPLHF.

This clonotype showed up many times. The CDR3 loop is CASRTEGGRADTQYF. The CDR3 nucleotides are TGTGCCAGCAGAACCGAGGGGGGACGGGCAGATACGCAGTATTTT. The gene calls are TRBV7-2 and TRBJ2-3, with D possibly called TRBD1 or TRBD2 (6 bases each). This CDR3 is built from 15 residues. V dropped 6 bases and J dropped 4 bases, with 17 bases sitting between them. Per the germline V gene, CDR1 is SGHTA and CDR2 is FQGNSA. Together with reference TRBV7-2 and TRBJ2-3, the CDR3 gives the full variable domain: GAGVSQSPSNKVTEKGKDVELRCDPISGHTALYWYRQSLGQGLEFLIYFQGNSAPDKSGLPSDRFSAERTGGSVSTLTIQRTQQEDSAVYLCASRTEGGRADTQYFGPGTRLTVL.

This chain links TRBV20-1 with TRBJ2-2; D is ambiguous. This CDR3 region has 14 residues. Trimming pared 3 bases from V and 0 bases from J, leaving 8 bases between. Germline V CDR1 and CDR2: DFQATT, SNEGSKA (reference sequence). CDR3: CSASGSSNTGELFF. The CDR3 DNA is TGCAGTGCTAGCGGATCCTCGAACACCGGGGAGCTGTTTTTT.

This clonotype was seen only a few times. The rearrangement joins TRBV6-6 to TRBJ1-2; no reliable D call. Germline V gives CDR1 MNHNY, CDR2 SVGAGI (reference sequence). The V gene lost 5 bases and the J gene lost 8 bases, with 33 bases spanning the gap. The CDR3 runs to 19 residues. The CDR3 DNA is TGTGCCAGCAGTCCTCGAACTGAATCGGACGCTCAAACGGATCCGGGCTACACCTTC. Translation gives CASSPRTESDAQTDPGYTF.

The chain uses TRBV7-9 and TRBJ2-1; no firm D call. CDR1 SEHNR and CDR2 FQNEAQ come from the germline V gene (reference sequence). The CDR3 has 13 amino acids. The germline V and J ends were trimmed by 6 bases and 7 bases, with 13 bases remaining between them. The DNA of the CDR3 is TGTGCCAGCAGTTTTTTTCCAGTAAATGAGCAGTTCTTC. This sequence encodes CASSFFPVNEQFF. Full variable domain (remainder filled in from reference TRBV7-9 and TRBJ2-1): DTGVSQNPRHKITKRGQNVTFRCDPISEHNRLYWYRQTLGQGPEFLTYFQNEAQLEKSRLLSDRFSAERPKGSFSTLEIQRTEQGDSAMYLCASSFFPVNEQFFGPGTRLTVL.

The chain has TRBV7-2 and TRBJ1-6; no clear D. V was clipped by 5 bases and J by 5 bases, with 16 bases between them. Germline V gene lookup returns CDR1 SGHTA and CDR2 FQGNSA. This CDR3 is 16 amino acids long. DNA of the CDR3: TGTGCCAGCAGCCCTCCGCCCCGACACAATAATTCACCCCTCCACTTT. Its protein product is CASSPPPRHNNSPLHF.

This clonotype has a handful of counts. The J gene is TRBJ2-3, the V gene TRBV5-1, with D possibly TRBD2 on 7 matching bases. The CDR3 runs 13 residues. Germline V lookup: CDR1 SGHRS, CDR2 YFSETQ. V lost 7 bases to trimming and J lost 1 base, with 10 bases between them. The CDR3 region is CASGGGGTDTQYF. The CDR3 DNA is TGCGCCAGCGGGGGGGGCGGCACAGATACGCAGTATTTT.

The chain is built from TRBV7-2 and TRBJ2-3; 9 bases match TRBD2. CDR1 is SGHTA and CDR2 is FQGNSA in the germline V gene. V shed 4 bases, J shed 4 bases, and the junction held 18 bases outside the gene matches. The CDR3 extends over 19 amino acids. The CDR3, as DNA: TGTGCCAGCAGCTCACTTAGGGGCGTAAGCGGGGGGTCGGCAGATACGCAGTATTTT. Protein: CASSSLRGVSGGSADTQYF.

This clonotype came up many times. The V and J genes are TRBV12-3 or TRBV12-4 and TRBJ1-3; weak D call: TRBD1 (5 bases). The V gene lost 5 bases and the J gene lost 9 bases, with 17 bases spanning the gap. The CDR3 contains 14 residues. The CDR3 DNA is TGTGCCAGCAGTCCCGGGACCGGGTTTTTCACCATATATTTT. As protein: CASSPGTGFFTIYF.

The CDR3 DNA reads TGCAGTGCTAGGGGGGACGAGCAGTTCTTC. It yields the protein CSARGDEQFF. The chain links TRBV20-1 to TRBJ2-1; D may match TRBD1 or TRBD2 (5 bases each). CDR1 and CDR2 (germline): DFQATT, SNEGSKA (reference sequence). The CDR3 sequence is 10 residues long. Trimming removed 3 bases at V and 10 bases at J, with 7 bases between.

The chain has TRBV6-6 and TRBJ2-1; TRBD2 agrees at 13 bases. The length of the CDR3 is 15 residues. V trimming: 0 bases; J trimming: 10 bases; junction bases outside the gene matches: 3. Germline V CDR1 and CDR2: MNHNY, SVGAGI (reference sequence). The DNA of the CDR3 is TGTGCCAGCAGTTACTCGAGGACTAGCGGGAGAGAGCAGTTCTTC. Protein product: CASSYSRTSGREQFF.

This chain links TRBV20-1 with TRBJ2-1, with 11 bases lining up with TRBD2. The CDR3 loop spans 15 amino acids. Germline V gives CDR1 DFQATT, CDR2 SNEGSKA (reference sequence). The junction had 10 bases not matched to a gene; V was cut back by 5 bases and J by 7 bases. The CDR3 spells CSASPGTSGRNEQFF. In DNA form, the CDR3 reads TGCAGTGCTTCACCCGGGACTAGCGGTCGAAATGAGCAGTTCTTC.

The chain joins TRBV3-1 to TRBJ2-1; D may match TRBD1 or TRBD2 (5 bases each). The CDR3 has 12 amino acids. Germline lookup yields CDR1 LGHDT and CDR2 YNNKEL (reference sequence). Trimming stripped 4 bases from V and 12 bases from J, with 13 bases between. CDR3 in DNA: TGTGCCAGCAGCCCAGATTTGAGGGGGCAGTTCTTC. It translates to CASSPDLRGQFF.

This clonotype appeared many times. The V and J genes are TRBV9 and TRBJ2-3, with 11 bases identical to TRBD1. V dropped 4 bases and J dropped 3; count of bases not matched to a gene: 4. The CDR3 extends over 15 amino acids. CDR1 and CDR2 (germline): SGDLS, YYNGEE. CDR3 DNA: TGTGCCAGCAGCAAAGGGACAGGGGGAACAGATACGCAGTATTTT. This encodes CASSKGTGGTDTQYF. Full variable domain (remainder filled in from reference TRBV9 and TRBJ2-3): DSGVTQTPKHLITATGQRVTLRCSPRSGDLSVYWYQQSLDQGLQFLIQYYNGEERAKGNILERFSAQQFPDLHSELNLSSLELGDSALYFCASSKGTGGTDTQYFGPGTRLTVL.

V and J are TRBV11-2 and TRBJ2-2; D unresolved. The length of the CDR3 is 15 residues. Germline CDR1 reads SGHAT; CDR2 reads FQNNGV. V lost 0 bases and J 6 bases, leaving 11 bases between the germline ends. CDR3 sequence (DNA): TGTGCCAGCAGCTTAGATCGGCTGTCCCCCGGGGAGCTGTTTTTT. It yields the protein CASSLDRLSPGELFF. Complete variable domain (other parts from reference TRBV11-2 and TRBJ2-2): EAGVAQSPRYKIIEKRQSVAFWCNPISGHATLYWYQQILGQGPKLLIQFQNNGVVDDSQLPKDRFSAERLKGVDSTLKIQPAKLEDSAVYLCASSLDRLSPGELFFGEGSRLTVL.

Only a few counts were recorded for this clonotype. Compared with germline, one end of the junction differs, possibly owing to a read error. J is TRBJ2-1 and V is TRBV7-7, with 9 nucleotides matching TRBD1. There are 15 residues in the CDR3. Germline CDR1 reads SSHAT; CDR2 reads FNYEAQ (reference sequence). The CDR3 loop is CASSKQGASYNEQFF. The CDR3 nucleotides are TGTGCTAGCAGCAAACAGGGGGCCTCCTACAATGAGCAGTTCTTC.